This T cell receptor beta chain was sequenced during a study of CD8+CD57+ T cells in acquired aplastic anemia (dated by TCRdb to the late 2010s). Broadly, across the study: A mean of approximately 3 ug of DNA, ranging from about 0.19 to 30 ug, was extracted from sorted CD4+ and CD8+ cells. CD8+CD57+ expansion was defined as frequency above the mean frequency observed in healthy subjects.

The paper's findings and limits, for the study overall: Patients and healthy controls showed no significant difference in CD8+ Simpson's diversity (P=0.060). Some 30 CD8+ CDR3 sequences were found to be shared between patients and controls, but these sequences appeared to be highly expressed in patients and within the immunodominant clones of the patients.

Patients chosen for sequencing had shown expansion of CD8+CD57+ cells by flow cytometry. Every patient had severe acquired aplastic anemia, diagnosed using the International Study of Aplastic Anemia and Agranulocytosis and Camitta criteria. At the time blood was sampled, none of the patients had received any therapy. TCR repertoires of sorted CD4+ and CD8+ blood T cells from severe aplastic anemia patients and healthy subjects were deep-sequenced in the study. In the USA, patient enrollment took place under clinicaltrials.gov protocols 00001620, 01623167, 00001397, 00071045, 00081523 and 00961064. Ficoll-Paque density gradient centrifugation was used to isolate peripheral blood mononuclear cells. Before DNA extraction, CD4+ and CD8+ T cells were sorted by FACS or by magnetic beads. Genomic DNA was used as template for profiling of TCR beta VDJ combinations and CDR3 sequences. An Illumina HiSeq 2000 was the platform used for TCR repertoire sequencing. On the authors' methods: Repertoires were assessed using TRBV/TRBJ rearrangement plots, CDR3 size and DJ length profiles, and Simpson's diversity index. Whichever DNA sequence was most abundant in the deep sequencing data was defined as the immunodominant clone. CDR3 amino acid sequences were screened for sharing across subjects and were compared with published repertoires and the VDJdb database. TCRdb trimmed the raw reads at Q25, called clones with MiXCR and kept productive beta chains. Records with the same CDR3 protein are collapsed into one entry carrying the most frequent genes and DNA. These V and J calls are TCRdb output, not the study's own analysis. In all, the sample holds 150,000 to 180,000 distinct CDR3 sequences, and around half of those were seen once. The ten largest clones capture approximately 12% of the sample.

About this clonotype itself: The clone's antigen remains unknown. No base quality information exists; no much larger clone differs at one position.

V drops 4 bases and J drops 10 bases, leaving 13 bases in between. Via the germline V gene, CDR1 is KGHDR and CDR2 SFDVKD. The CDR3 spans 13 residues, from the cysteine through the phenylalanine. Only the CDR3 DNA is retained, 39 bases long and in frame from the first base. The sequenced material came from sorted CD4+, CD8+, or CD8+CD57+ T cells (not recorded which) from PBMCs. The chain is made from TRBV24-1 and TRBJ2-1; the best D guess is TRBD2, with 5 bases matching. The sequence was collected from a human donor with aplastic anemia. The CDR3 protein is CATSEGRTPEQFF. The nucleotide sequence is given as TGTGCCACCAGTGAGGGTAGGACTCCCGAGCAGTTCTTC.